This TCR beta chain was sequenced for a study of shared clonotypes between healthy human individuals (dated by TCRdb to between 2020 and 2021). For context, the study as a whole: Two women and a few men aged 18 to 49 years were included in the cohort. For each donor, three plates each were used for CD4 naive and CD4 memory, two plates were used for CD8 naive, and one plate was used for CD8 memory. Blood TCR repertoires of 5 or 6 healthy adults were deeply sequenced to estimate repertoire size and the extent of clonotype sharing between individuals. To increase sequencing depth and limit assay-specific biases, TCR repertoire library preparation and sequencing were carried out by different laboratories using diverse techniques. Leukapheresis yielded between about 0.8 and 8.9 billion PBMCs per donor. Summary of the overall study and its limitations: Naive subsets generally had larger estimated clonotype richness than memory subsets did. Sampling was limited to blood, and TCR repertoires in tissue likely differ from TCR repertoires in blood. About 5% of naive CD4, 3.5% of naive CD8, 2.3% of memory CD4, and 0.4% of memory CD8 clonotypes were shared across a few donors. Rarefaction of sorted-subset datasets indicated incomplete sequencing despite the large sequencing depth. Because the study included only a small number of donors, the genetic and exposure-history diversity represented was limited. Pairwise subsampling indicated that sequencing depth was expected to affect the degree of clonotype sharing among donors. Compared with non-shared clonotypes, clonotypes shared by all four sorted-subset donors had higher generation probabilities.

Using the deep immunoSEQ assay, multiplex PCR amplified TCR CDR3 regions from genomic DNA. Extracted genomic DNA from each cell subset was distributed evenly across all wells of several immunoSEQ 96-well plates, and each plate was treated as a replicate. For sorted subsets, each replicate PCR was loaded with 200 to 250 ng genomic DNA, equivalent to 30,000 or so T cell genomes. The purified libraries were quantified using a Qubit 3.0 fluorometer, sized with a Bioanalyzer 2100, and then quantified again using the KAPA Library Quantification kit. Every immunoSEQ 96-well plate was sequenced on a dedicated single-read 150-cycle Illumina NextSeq 550 flow cell. On the study's bioinformatics: The immunoSEQ output contained only junctional sequences without quality scores, so filtering could not match that applied to full-length reads. To assign V/J genes and CDR3, sequences were annotated using PyIR, a Python wrapper for IgBLAST v1.9, with IMGT germline references. Reads were filtered out if the reads had weak V/J assignments (E-value above 1e-6), no CDR3, stop codons, out-of-frame junctions, or ambiguous translated residues. V3J clonotypes were defined by identical inferred V gene, J gene, and CDR3 amino acid sequence. To compute the percentage overlap between repertoires, the number of shared unique clonotypes was divided by the size of the smaller repertoire. Richness of each repertoire was evaluated using RTK rarefaction, the Chao1 estimator, and Recon v2.1 estimates of unobserved clonotypes. Generation probabilities for all TCRbeta clonotypes obtained by the gDNA method from a handful of donors were computed using OLGA. The source is immuneACCESS, and TCRdb retained only in-frame sequences with V and J called. Part of the clones is not carried over; for the studies checked, unresolved V genes explain less than half of this, and the remainder is unexplained. From that table come the V and J calls and clone size; the DNA was used to work out D and trimming. The sample data list some 2.1 million clones, and around 93% of these were observed just once. Approximately 1.6% of the sample is taken by the ten largest.

This clone appeared a single time. Its antigen is still unknown. Base qualities are missing; no much larger clone stands one base away. CDR1 and CDR2 (LNHDA, SQIVND) derive from the germline V gene (reference sequence). From V the trimming removes 5 bases and from J it removes 3 bases, while the gene matches leave 7 bases of the junction unaccounted for. The cysteine opens and the phenylalanine closes a CDR3 of 14 amino acids. The kept DNA is CDR3 alone, 42 bases in frame from the first base. CD8 naive samples were obtained by positive selection for CCR7 among CD45RO-negative cells, yielding a CD45RA+CCR7+ population from which TemRA cells were excluded. Donors were healthy HIV-negative adults with no recently reported acute infections or vaccinations. Every donor was a Caucasian adult residing in Nashville, Tennessee, USA. Blood was collected by leukapheresis, and PBMCs were isolated by Ficoll-Histopaque density gradient centrifugation and then cryopreserved in liquid nitrogen vapor phase. Analytical flow cytometry was used to check the purity and quantity of each magnetically sorted T cell population. Genomic DNA was isolated from every sorted fraction and measured by UV absorbance on a Nanodrop 2000c.

This TCR was recovered from a young man in good health. Some clones in this sample may be carry-over from other donors' samples. Sequencing input: naive CD8+ T cells from PBMCs. The cell subset or site label, as the study defines it: CD45RA+CCR7+. The chain uses TRBV19 and TRBJ2-7, and 7 junctional nucleotides match TRBD1. The DNA sequence is given as TGTGCCAGTAGTCCCCGGACAGGCAACTACGAGCAGTACTTC. Translated, this is CASSPRTGNYEQYF.